Below are 13 T cell receptor beta chains sequenced from a single sample in a study of T cells in Graves' hyperthyroidism and ophthalmopathy. What was amplified from RNA transcripts were TCR beta CDR3 regions. HTBI primers were the set used in a first-round RT-PCR of the TCR CDR3. TCRdb called the multiplex PCR reads again in MiXCR, with one record for every CDR3 protein. Here the sample spans around 560,000 distinct CDR3 sequences, approximately 16% being singletons. Sequencing was done on a sample of blood. These receptors were obtained from a woman in her late teens or twenties with Graves' hyperthyroidism.

This clonotype was picked up many times. The chain links TRBV7-8 to TRBJ1-2; D not resolved. V gave up 0 bases and J gave up 3 bases, with 8 bases separating them. Germline CDR1 reads SGHVS; CDR2 reads FQNEAQ. There are 14 residues in the CDR3. CDR3 DNA: TGTGCCAGCAGCTTAGCGGGCAGCTACTATGGCTACACCTTC. Translation gives CASSLAGSYYGYTF.

This clonotype was found many times. The chain is built from TRBV7-9 and TRBJ2-7, with D possibly being TRBD1 (6 bases). CDR3 size: 15 residues. V lost 4 bases to trimming and J lost 0 bases, with 13 bases between them. Germline V gene data show CDR1 as SEHNR and CDR2 as FQNEAQ (reference sequence). CDR3 nucleotides: TGTGCCAGCAGCTCCGGGACAAAGAACTCCTACGAGCAGTACTTC. It encodes CASSSGTKNSYEQYF. The full variable domain, in which reference TRBV7-9 and TRBJ2-7 provide the parts outside the CDR3, is DTGVSQNPRHKITKRGQNVTFRCDPISEHNRLYWYRQTLGQGPEFLTYFQNEAQLEKSRLLSDRFSAERPKGSFSTLEIQRTEQGDSAMYLCASSSGTKNSYEQYFGPGTRLTVT.

This chain uses TRBV10-3 with TRBJ2-3, with D tentatively TRBD2 (5 bases). The V end was cut by 8 bases, the J end by 0 bases, with 9 bases between. In germline, CDR1 is ENHRY, CDR2 SYGVKD. CDR3 length: 13 amino acids. CDR3 nucleotide sequence: TGTGCCATCTCCCGGGGTAGCACAGATACGCAGTATTTT. It translates to CAISRGSTDTQYF.

V and J are TRBV20-1 and TRBJ1-5; TRBD1 aligns across 7 bases. V lost 7 bases to trimming and J lost 3 bases; unmatched junction nucleotides: 6. The CDR3 covers 13 residues. Per the germline V gene, CDR1 is DFQATT and CDR2 is SNEGSKA (reference sequence). The CDR3 region is CSVATGFNQPQHF. CDR3 sequence (DNA): TGCAGTGTCGCGACAGGGTTCAATCAGCCCCAGCATTTT.

This clonotype was recorded at least ten times. This sequence joins TRBV28 and TRBJ1-1; a weak D match, TRBD1 (6 bases). This CDR3 is built from 14 residues. CDR1 and CDR2 from the germline V gene are MDHEN and SYDVKM. Trimming took 5 bases from V and 1 from J, leaving 11 bases between them. CDR3 in DNA: TGTGCCAGCAGTCTGGACAGTGAGAACACTGAAGCTTTCTTT. Residues: CASSLDSENTEAFF.

V gene TRBV6-1 combines with J gene TRBJ2-4; D unclear. V shed 6 bases and J shed 0 bases, with 9 bases lying between them. The CDR3 runs 14 residues. The germline CDR1 and CDR2 sequences are MNHNS and SASEGT. DNA of the CDR3: TGTGCCAGCAGCCACCCACTAGCCAAAAACATTCAGTACTTC. Translation gives CASSHPLAKNIQYF.

A few counts support this clonotype. The chain couples TRBV4-3 to TRBJ2-3; the D gene is possibly TRBD2 (5 bases). The CDR3 length is 14 residues. V lost 0 bases and J lost 5, with 9 bases in between. Germline V lookup: CDR1 LGHNA, CDR2 YSLEER. The chain's CDR3 is CASSQELDVDTQYF. The CDR3 DNA follows: TGCGCCAGCAGCCAAGAACTAGATGTAGATACGCAGTATTTT.

The J gene is TRBJ2-3, the V gene TRBV10-3; D not certain. Looked up from germline, CDR1 is ENHRY and CDR2 is SYGVKD. The CDR3 has 16 amino acids. Trimming stripped 6 bases from V and 0 bases from J, with 16 bases between. The chain's CDR3 is CAISTPSGESTDTQYF. The CDR3, as DNA: TGTGCCATCAGCACCCCCTCTGGCGAGAGCACAGATACGCAGTATTTT.

This clonotype was counted ten times or more. The rearrangement uses TRBV20-1 and TRBJ2-3, with D maybe TRBD2 (6 bases). The CDR3 covers 14 residues. The germline CDR1 and CDR2 sequences are DFQATT and SNEGSKA (reference sequence). Trimming pared 5 bases from V and 4 bases from J, leaving 16 bases between. The CDR3 here is CSAQGLEGADTQYF. The DNA of the CDR3 is TGCAGTGCTCAGGGACTCGAGGGCGCAGATACGCAGTATTTT.

The CDR3 loop reads CASSRDLPYEQYF. The CDR3 nucleotides read TGTGCCAGCAGCCGGGATCTACCTTACGAGCAGTACTTC. The J gene is TRBJ2-7, the V gene TRBV11-2, with a weak D call TRBD2 (5 bases). Germline CDR1 is SGHAT and CDR2 is FQNNGV. CDR3 size: 13 residues. Trimming took 5 bases from V and 4 from J, leaving 12 bases between them.

V usage is TRBV7-8 and J usage is TRBJ2-3, with a possible D match to TRBD1 (6 bases). The CDR3 is made up of 13 amino acids. V lost 4 bases and J 11 bases, leaving 16 bases between the germline ends. Germline V lookup: CDR1 SGHVS, CDR2 FQNEAQ. CDR3 nucleotides: TGTGCCAGCAGCTCCTCGCCCAGGGACATGCAGTATTTT. Its translation is CASSSSPRDMQYF.

This clonotype appeared a few times. This chain joins TRBV2 and TRBJ1-2; D is undetermined. The CDR3 runs 14 residues. Germline lookup yields CDR1 SNHLY and CDR2 FYNNEI. The ends were cut back, 3 bases at V and 8 bases at J, with 16 bases in the middle. The CDR3 DNA is TGTGCCAGCAGTGATCATCCCGGGTCGTTCGGCTACACCTTC. Protein: CASSDHPGSFGYTF.

There are many counts of this clonotype. J is TRBJ1-2 and V is TRBV11-3, with D hard to call. The CDR3 covers 13 residues. Germline V gene lookup returns CDR1 SGHNT and CDR2 YENEEA. V was cut by 2 bases and J by 4 bases, with 8 bases left in between. The CDR3 nucleotides are TGTGCCAGCAGCTTACCGACGGGCTATGGCTACACCTTC. Amino acids: CASSLPTGYGYTF.